This paragraph covers one TCR beta chain sequence. Antigen unknown. The CDR3 totals 15 residues. Looked up from germline, CDR1 is MDHEN and CDR2 is SYDVKM. Preparation of TRB cDNA libraries relied on 5' RACE carrying UMI labels. TCRdb reprocessed the 5' RACE reads; each CDR3 protein has one entry and no DNA is given. The listing records roughly 48,000 distinct CDR3 sequences. The data were taken from a study of CXCR3-negative and CXCR3-positive naive CD8 T cells. Study background: Every library held about 1.5 +/- 0.3 million TRB reads, and the total came to around 140 million. The study, taken as a whole, reports: Naive subsets did not differ in surface CD5, and the authors estimated TCR strength using properties of the TRB CDR3. High diversity, comparable across both naive subsets, contrasted with much lower diversity in memory CD8+ cells.

The clonotype was recovered from a human donor in good health. Some clones in this sample may be carry-over from other donors' samples. The rearrangement links TRBV28 to TRBJ2-3; TCRdb designates TRBD2, a call that cannot be tested without DNA. Sequencing was done on a sample of memory CD8+ T cells from blood. CDR3 sequence: CASTEVQGLPDTQYF.